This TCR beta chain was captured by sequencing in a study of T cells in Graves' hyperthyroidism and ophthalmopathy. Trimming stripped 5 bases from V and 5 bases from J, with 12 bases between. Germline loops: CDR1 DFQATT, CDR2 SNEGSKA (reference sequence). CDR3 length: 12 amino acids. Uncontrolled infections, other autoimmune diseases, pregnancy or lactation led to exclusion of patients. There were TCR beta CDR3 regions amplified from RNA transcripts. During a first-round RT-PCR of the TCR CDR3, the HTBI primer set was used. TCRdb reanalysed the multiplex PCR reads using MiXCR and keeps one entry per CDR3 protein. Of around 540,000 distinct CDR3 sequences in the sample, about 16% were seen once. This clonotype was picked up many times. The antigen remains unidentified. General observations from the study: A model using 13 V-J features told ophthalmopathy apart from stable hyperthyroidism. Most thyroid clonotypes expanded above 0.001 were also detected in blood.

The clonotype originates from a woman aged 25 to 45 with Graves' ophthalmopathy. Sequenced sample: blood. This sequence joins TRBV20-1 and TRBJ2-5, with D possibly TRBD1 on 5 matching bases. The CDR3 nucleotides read TGCAGTGCTTCAGGGTTCATGGAGACCCAGTACTTC. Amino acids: CSASGFMETQYF.